This entry describes one T cell receptor (beta chain). Its antigen is not known. The source of the sample is a study of cytomegalovirus exposure and HLA in healthy donors. As for the study in general: The same platform as the approximately 670 first-cohort repertoires was used for the 90 to 150 validation repertoires, a later analysis reported.

The data were produced by immunoSEQ multiplex PCR, yet TCRdb's version contains in-frame clones alone and is incomplete. Found here are around 300,000 clones, more than 75% of them singletons; the top ten hold 0.92%. Unmatched junction bases numbered 6, after V lost 0 bases and J lost 4 bases. The CDR3 is 15 amino acids. Germline assignment: CDR1 SGHDT and CDR2 YYEEEE. Study-level findings and limits: One later analysis, an examination of the 90 to 150 validation repertoires, found that first-cohort TCR clusters tended to co-occur in them. Researchers counted 180 or so TCR beta chains as cytomegalovirus-associated. The classifier, whose performance was assessed in both the original and validation cohorts, reportedly diagnosed cytomegalovirus status with high specificity and sensitivity.

What was sequenced was PBMCs. J is TRBJ1-2 and V is TRBV5-6; 7 bases align to TRBD1. This TCR came from a woman aged 18-29 years in good health and CMV-seronegative. CDR3 coding DNA: TGTGCCAGCAGCTTGGGAAGGGGGCCGACCTATGGCTACACCTTC. Encoded protein: CASSLGRGPTYGYTF.